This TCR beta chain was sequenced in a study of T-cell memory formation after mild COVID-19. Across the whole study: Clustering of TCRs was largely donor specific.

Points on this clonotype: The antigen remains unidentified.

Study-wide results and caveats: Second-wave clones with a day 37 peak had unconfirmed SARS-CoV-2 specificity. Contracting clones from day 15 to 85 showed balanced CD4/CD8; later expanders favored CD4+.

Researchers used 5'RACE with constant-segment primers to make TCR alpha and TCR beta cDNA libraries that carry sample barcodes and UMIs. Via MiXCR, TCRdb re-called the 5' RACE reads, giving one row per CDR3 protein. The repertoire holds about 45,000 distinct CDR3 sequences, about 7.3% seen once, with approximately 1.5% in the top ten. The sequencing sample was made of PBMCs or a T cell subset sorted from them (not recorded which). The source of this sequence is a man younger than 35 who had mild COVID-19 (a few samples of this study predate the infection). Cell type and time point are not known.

The CDR3 here is CASTSPGQGTDTQYF. CDR3 DNA: TGTGCCAGCACCTCACCGGGACAGGGCACAGATACGCAGTATTTT. This chain links TRBV28 with TRBJ2-3, with 8 bases lining up with TRBD1. Trimming took 7 bases from V and 1 from J; bases not matched to a gene: 7. Germline V lookup: CDR1 MDHEN, CDR2 SYDVKM. The length of the CDR3 is 15 residues.